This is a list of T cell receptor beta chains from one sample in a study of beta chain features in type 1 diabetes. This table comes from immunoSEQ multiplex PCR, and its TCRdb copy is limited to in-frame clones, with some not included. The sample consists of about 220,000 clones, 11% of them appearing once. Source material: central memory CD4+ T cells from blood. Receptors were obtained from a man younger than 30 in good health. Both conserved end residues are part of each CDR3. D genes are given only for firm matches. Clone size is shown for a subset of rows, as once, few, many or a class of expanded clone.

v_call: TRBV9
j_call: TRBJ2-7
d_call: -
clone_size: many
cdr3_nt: TGTGCCAGCAGCGTAGGGGGCAACTCCTACGAGCAGTACTTC
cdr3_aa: CASSVGGNSYEQYF

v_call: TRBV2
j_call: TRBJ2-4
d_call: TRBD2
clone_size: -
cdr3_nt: TGTGCCAGCAGTCCACCCTCCGGGACTAGCGGGAGCCCAAGGAACATTCAGTACTTC
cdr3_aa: CASSPPSGTSGSPRNIQYF

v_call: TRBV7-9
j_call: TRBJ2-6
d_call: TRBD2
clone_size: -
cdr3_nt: TGTGCCAGCACCCTAGCGGGAGGCTTCTCTGGGGCCAACGTCCTGACTTTC
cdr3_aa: CASTLAGGFSGANVLTF

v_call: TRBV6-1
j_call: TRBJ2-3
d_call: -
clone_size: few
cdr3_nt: TGTGCCAGCAGCGCCACAGGTTTAGGAGATACGCAGTATTTT
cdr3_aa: CASSATGLGDTQYF

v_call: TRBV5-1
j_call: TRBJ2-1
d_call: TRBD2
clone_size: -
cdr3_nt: TGCGCCAGCAGCTTTACCGGGACTAGCGAGGCTGAGCAGTTCTTC
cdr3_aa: CASSFTGTSEAEQFF

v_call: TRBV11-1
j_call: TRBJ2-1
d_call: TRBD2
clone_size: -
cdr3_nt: TGTGCCAGCAGCCGGACTAGCGGGAGGCCGTACAATGAGCAGTTCTTC
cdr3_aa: CASSRTSGRPYNEQFF

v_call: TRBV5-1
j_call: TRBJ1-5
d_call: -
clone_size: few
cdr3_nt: TGCGCCAGCAGCTTGGACCAGTCCAATCAGCCCCAGCATTTT
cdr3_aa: CASSLDQSNQPQHF

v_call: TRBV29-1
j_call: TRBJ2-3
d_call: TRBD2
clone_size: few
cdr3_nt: TGCAGCGTTGTTGTCGGGGGGGCGACAGATACGCAGTATTTT
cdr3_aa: CSVVVGGATDTQYF

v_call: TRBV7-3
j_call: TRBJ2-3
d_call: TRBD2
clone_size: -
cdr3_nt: TGTGCCAGCAGCTTAACGGGAGGGAGCACAGATACGCAGTATTTT
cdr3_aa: CASSLTGGSTDTQYF

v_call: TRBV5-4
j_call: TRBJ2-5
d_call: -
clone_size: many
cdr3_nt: TGTGCCAGCAGCACGCAAGAGACCCAGTACTTC
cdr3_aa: CASSTQETQYF

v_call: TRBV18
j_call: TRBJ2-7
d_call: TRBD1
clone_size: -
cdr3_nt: TGTGCCAGCTCAGTAACAGGGGGCGCTTCCTACGAGCAGTACTTC
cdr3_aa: CASSVTGGASYEQYF

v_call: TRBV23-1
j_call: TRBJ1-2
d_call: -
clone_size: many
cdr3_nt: TGCGCTCTACTCCAACAGGCGATCTATGGCTACACCTTC
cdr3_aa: CALLQQAIYGYTF

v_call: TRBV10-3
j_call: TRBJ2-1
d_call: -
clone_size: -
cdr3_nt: TGTGCCATCAGTGCAGGGTGGATTATGGCTAGCTATGAGCAGTTCTTC
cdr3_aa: CAISAGWIMASYEQFF

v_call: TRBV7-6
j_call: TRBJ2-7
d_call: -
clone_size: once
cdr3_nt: TGTGCCAGCAGTCGAATTGGTTACGAGCCCGAGCAGTACTTC
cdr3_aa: CASSRIGYEPEQYF

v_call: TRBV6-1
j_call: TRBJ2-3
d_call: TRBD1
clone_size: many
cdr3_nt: TGTGCCAGCAGTCTTACAGGGGCAGATACGCAGTATTTT
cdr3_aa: CASSLTGADTQYF

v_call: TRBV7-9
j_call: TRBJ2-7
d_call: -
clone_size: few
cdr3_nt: TGTGCCAGCAGCTACCTACTAGATGGAGAGCAGTACTTC
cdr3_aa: CASSYLLDGEQYF

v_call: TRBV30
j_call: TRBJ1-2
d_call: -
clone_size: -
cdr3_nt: TGTGCCTGGAGTGTTAGCCAGGGAGGCGGCTACACCTTC
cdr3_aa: CAWSVSQGGGYTF

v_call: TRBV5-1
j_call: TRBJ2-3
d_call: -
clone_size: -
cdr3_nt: TGCGCCAGCAGCGCCGACGGAGATACGCAGTATTTT
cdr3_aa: CASSADGDTQYF

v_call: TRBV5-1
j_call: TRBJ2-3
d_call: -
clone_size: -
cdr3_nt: TGCGCCAGCAGCTTGGGGAGCGGGTTTAGCACAGATACGCAGTATTTT
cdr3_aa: CASSLGSGFSTDTQYF

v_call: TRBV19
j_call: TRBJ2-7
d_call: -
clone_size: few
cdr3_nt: TGTGCCAGTAGTATTCGGGGCTACGAGCAGTACTTC
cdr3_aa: CASSIRGYEQYF

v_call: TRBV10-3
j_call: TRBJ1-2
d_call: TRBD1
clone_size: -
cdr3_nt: TGTGCCATCAGTGAGCCGGGACAGGGGGATCCTAACTATGGCTACACCTTC
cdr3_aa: CAISEPGQGDPNYGYTF

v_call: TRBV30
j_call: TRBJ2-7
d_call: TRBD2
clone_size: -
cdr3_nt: TGTGCCTGGAGCGCCACAAACCGCGGACTAGCGGGATTCTCCTACGAGCAGTACTTC
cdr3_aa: CAWSATNRGLAGFSYEQYF

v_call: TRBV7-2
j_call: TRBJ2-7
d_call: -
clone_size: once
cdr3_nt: TGTGCCAGCAGCTTAGAGGGAAGGGTCCAGCAGTACTTC
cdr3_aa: CASSLEGRVQQYF

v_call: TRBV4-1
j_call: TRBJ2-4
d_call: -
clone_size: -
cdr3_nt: TGCGCCACCTCAGGGTTAGCCAAAAACATTCAGTACTTC
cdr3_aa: CATSGLAKNIQYF

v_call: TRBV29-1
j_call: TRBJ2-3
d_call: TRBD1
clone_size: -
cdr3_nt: TGCAGCGTAACCGACAGGGTTAAAATAGATACGCAGTATTTT
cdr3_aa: CSVTDRVKIDTQYF

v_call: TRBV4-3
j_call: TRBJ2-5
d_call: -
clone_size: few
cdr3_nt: TGCGCCAGCAGCCAAGCCGCGTCTGGGGAGACCCAGTACTTC
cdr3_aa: CASSQAASGETQYF

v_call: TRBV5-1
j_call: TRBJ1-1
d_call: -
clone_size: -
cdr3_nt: TGCGCCAGCAGCCCGGTGGGACGTCGGAACACTGAAGCTTTCTTT
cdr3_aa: CASSPVGRRNTEAFF

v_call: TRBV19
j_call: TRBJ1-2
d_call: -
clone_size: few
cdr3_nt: TGTGCCAGTAGTCCGGACTCCGGTGGCTACACCTTC
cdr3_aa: CASSPDSGGYTF

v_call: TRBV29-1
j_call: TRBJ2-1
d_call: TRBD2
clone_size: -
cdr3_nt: TGCAGCGCCAAAGGACTAGCGGTAGACAATGAGCAGTTCTTC
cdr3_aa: CSAKGLAVDNEQFF

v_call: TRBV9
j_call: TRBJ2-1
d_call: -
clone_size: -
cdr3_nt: TGTGCCAGCAGCGTACCCCAGGTCGGTGGTTACAATGAGCAGTTCTTC
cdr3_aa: CASSVPQVGGYNEQFF

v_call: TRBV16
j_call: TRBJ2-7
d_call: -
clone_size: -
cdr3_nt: TGTGCCAGCAGCCCCGACAGGTTAAGGGCTTACGAGCAGTACTTC
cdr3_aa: CASSPDRLRAYEQYF

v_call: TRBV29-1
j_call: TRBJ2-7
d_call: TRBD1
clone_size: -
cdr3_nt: TGCAGCGTCGACTCCACCGGGACAGGGGGCGCAGGGGACGAGCAGTACTTC
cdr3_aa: CSVDSTGTGGAGDEQYF

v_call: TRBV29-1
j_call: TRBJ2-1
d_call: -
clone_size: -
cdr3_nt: TGCAGCGTTGAAGGCGTCGGGAACTACAATGAGCAGTTCTTC
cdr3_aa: CSVEGVGNYNEQFF

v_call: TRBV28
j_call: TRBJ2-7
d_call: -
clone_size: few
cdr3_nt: TGTGCCAGCAGTCTCACCGCCTACGAGCAGTACTTC
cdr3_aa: CASSLTAYEQYF

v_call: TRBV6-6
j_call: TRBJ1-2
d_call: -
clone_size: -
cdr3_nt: TGTGCCAGCAGCAGATCTGTCTCCTATGGCTACACCTTC
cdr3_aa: CASSRSVSYGYTF

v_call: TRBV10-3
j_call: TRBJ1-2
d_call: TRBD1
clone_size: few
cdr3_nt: TGTGCCATCAGTGGGGGACAGAACTATGGCTACACCTTC
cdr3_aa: CAISGGQNYGYTF

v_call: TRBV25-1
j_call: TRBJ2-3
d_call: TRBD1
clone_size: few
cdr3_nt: TGTGCCAGCAGTGAATCGACAGGGTTTCACGGAGATACGCAGTATTTT
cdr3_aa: CASSESTGFHGDTQYF

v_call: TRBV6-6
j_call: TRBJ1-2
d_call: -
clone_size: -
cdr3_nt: TGTGCCAGCAGAGGAGACAGTAGCTATGGCTACACCTTC
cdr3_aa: CASRGDSSYGYTF

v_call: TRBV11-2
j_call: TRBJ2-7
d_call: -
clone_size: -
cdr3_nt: TGTGCCAGCAGCGCGCCGGGACGCCTAGCCTACGAGCAGTACTTC
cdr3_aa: CASSAPGRLAYEQYF

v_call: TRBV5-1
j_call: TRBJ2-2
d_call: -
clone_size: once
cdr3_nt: TGCGCCAGCAGCCCTGGGTGGACGGACGGGGAGCTGTTTTTT
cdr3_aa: CASSPGWTDGELFF

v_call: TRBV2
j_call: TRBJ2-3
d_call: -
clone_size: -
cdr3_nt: TGTGCCAGCAGTTCTTTTAGCGGCACAGATACGCAGTATTTT
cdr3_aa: CASSSFSGTDTQYF